This entry is about one TCR beta chain. This record belongs to a study of blood T cell repertoires in COVID-19. Across the whole study: Acute and convalescent COVID-19 specimens originated in the United States, Italy and Spain. T cells, B-cell-depleted T cells, or PBMCs supplied cDNA or gDNA.

The germline V gene has CDR1 SEHNR and CDR2 FQNEAQ (reference sequence). The J segment lost 6 bases and the V segment lost 5 bases, leaving 22 bases of the junction unmatched. The CDR3 sequence is 18 residues long. In the source study's methods: Reference gene primer amplification yielded estimated nucleated cell counts. Profiling relied on immunoSEQ multiplex PCR, and the TCRdb table lists in-frame clones only, not all of them. The D gene and trimming were derived from the DNA, and the V and J assignments and clone size from that table. The table has over 250,000 clones, over 75% seen once; the top ten hold 0.8%.

Sequencing input: peripheral blood. The receptor comes from a woman aged 25-40 years with acute or convalescent COVID-19. The gene calls are TRBV7-9 and TRBJ2-7, with TRBD2 identical over 7 bases. The CDR3 spells CASSPAGGSSSGPSEQYF. CDR3 nucleotides: TGTGCCAGCAGCCCAGCGGGTGGTTCCTCTAGCGGTCCTAGCGAGCAGTACTTC.